The TCR beta chain under discussion was sequenced for a study of cytomegalovirus exposure and HLA in healthy donors. Healthy bone marrow donors made up the cohort. The study ran its PCR with 60 Vbeta and 13 Jbeta primers. This table comes from immunoSEQ multiplex PCR, and its TCRdb copy is limited to in-frame clones, with some not included. Of 200,000 to 250,000 clones in the sample, more than 75% were seen once. Germline loops: CDR1 MNHEY, CDR2 SMNVEV (reference sequence). The ends lost 8 bases at V and 1 base at J; junction bases unmatched: 11. The CDR3 is 15 residues long. Study conclusions and caveats: Upon later analysis, HLA-associated TCR beta chains proved more clonally expanded than other, equally common chains. Specificity of three CMV-associated chains for CMV antigens was verified in vitro.

Points on this clone: As yet, its antigen is unknown.

The chain has TRBV27 and TRBJ2-7; TRBD2 aligns across 7 bases. Material for sequencing was PBMCs. The receptor's source is a human donor in good health. The CDR3 is CASGRLAIGSYEQYF. CDR3 DNA: TGTGCCAGCGGTAGACTAGCAATAGGATCCTACGAGCAGTACTTC.